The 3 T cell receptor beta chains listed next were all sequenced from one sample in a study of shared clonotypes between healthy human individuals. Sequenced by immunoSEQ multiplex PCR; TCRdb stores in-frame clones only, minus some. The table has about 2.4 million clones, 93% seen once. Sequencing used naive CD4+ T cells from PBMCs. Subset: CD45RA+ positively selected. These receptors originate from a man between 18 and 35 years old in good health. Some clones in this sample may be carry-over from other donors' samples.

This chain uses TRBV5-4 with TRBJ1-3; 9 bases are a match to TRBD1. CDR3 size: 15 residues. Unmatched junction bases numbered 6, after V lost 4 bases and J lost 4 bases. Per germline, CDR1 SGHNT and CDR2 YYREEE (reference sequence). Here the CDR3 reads CASSKTGGRGNTIYF. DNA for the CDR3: TGTGCCAGCAGCAAAACAGGGGGCAGGGGAAACACCATATATTTT.

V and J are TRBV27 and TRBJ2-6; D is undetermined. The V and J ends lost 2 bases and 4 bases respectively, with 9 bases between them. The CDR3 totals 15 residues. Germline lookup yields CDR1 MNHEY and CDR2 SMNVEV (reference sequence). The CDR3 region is CASSLGSRGANVLTF. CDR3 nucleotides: TGTGCCAGCAGTTTAGGTAGTAGGGGGGCCAACGTCCTGACTTTC.

CDR3 sequence (DNA): TGTGCCTGGAGTGTACATCCGTGGGGCCGGACTGAAGCTTTCTTT. Translating it yields CAWSVHPWGRTEAFF. V usage is TRBV30 and J usage is TRBJ1-1; tentatively, D is TRBD1 (5 bases). The CDR3 spans 15 residues. V lost 0 bases to trimming and J lost 5 bases, with 16 bases between them. Germline V gives CDR1 GTSNPN, CDR2 SVGIG (reference sequence).